The present entry profiles one T cell receptor beta chain with its context. Antigen unknown. This entry belongs to a study of CD8 T cells in Susac syndrome. Study-wide results and caveats: The study conceded that relatively few individuals underwent its TCR sequencing and HLA analysis.

CD8+ and CD4+ blood T cells underwent TCR beta sequencing. Unmatched junction bases numbered 4, after V lost 1 base and J lost 5 bases. This CDR3 is 14 amino acids long. Per germline, CDR1 GTSNPN and CDR2 SVGIG (reference sequence). Random hexamers were used to reverse transcribe an amount of roughly 0.45 to 1 ug RNA. Across 54 Vbeta and 13 Jbeta, TCR beta CDR3 was amplified with immunoSEQ multiplex PCR. TCRdb reanalysed the immunoSEQ multiplex PCR reads using MiXCR and keeps one entry per CDR3 protein. The top ten hold around 0.08% of the sample, which has 200,000 to 250,000 distinct CDR3 sequences, just under 95% seen once.

Source material: CD4+ T cells from PBMCs. The gene calls are TRBV30 and TRBJ2-5; TRBD1 matches 10 bases. This TCR came from a human donor with multiple sclerosis. Here the CDR3 DNA reads TGTGCCTGGAGTGGACAGGGGGCCGTGGAGACCCAGTACTTC. The encoded protein is CAWSGQGAVETQYF.